The rows below give T cell receptor beta chains drawn from one sample of a study of T cells in localized non-small cell lung cancer. Clones were sequenced by immunoSEQ multiplex PCR, and TCRdb holds only the in-frame ones, with some missing. The sample includes tens of thousands of clones, 90% of them seen just once. The material was peripheral blood, obtained before any cancer treatment. The receptors here all came from a woman aged 35 to 69 with stage I lung adenocarcinoma. The CDR3 runs from the conserved cysteine through the conserved F or W. The D gene is left open where the match is weak. Expanded clones are given a class, and other clones once, few, many or no size at all.

v_gene: TRBV7-3; abundance: NA; d_gene: NA; j_gene: TRBJ2-3; CDR3nt: TGTGCCAGCAGCCCTTTTGGGCAGAGCACAGATACGCAGTATTTT; CDR3aa: CASSPFGQSTDTQYF
v_gene: TRBV6-6; abundance: NA; d_gene: NA; j_gene: TRBJ1-1; CDR3nt: TGTGCCAGCAGTTACGACGAGACTGAAGCTTTCTTT; CDR3aa: CASSYDETEAFF
v_gene: TRBV30; abundance: NA; d_gene: NA; j_gene: TRBJ2-1; CDR3nt: TGTGCCTGGGCGGAGGTACCCTACAATGAGCAGTTCTTC; CDR3aa: CAWAEVPYNEQFF
v_gene: TRBV2; abundance: NA; d_gene: TRBD2; j_gene: TRBJ2-7; CDR3nt: TGTGCCAGCAGTGGGGGAGGGTTTAGCTCCTACGAGCAGTACTTC; CDR3aa: CASSGGGFSSYEQYF
v_gene: TRBV18; abundance: NA; d_gene: NA; j_gene: TRBJ1-2; CDR3nt: TGTGCCAGCTCACCGACGGGACTCCTCGACTCTAACTATGGCTACACCTTC; CDR3aa: CASSPTGLLDSNYGYTF
v_gene: TRBV19; abundance: once; d_gene: NA; j_gene: TRBJ2-1; CDR3nt: TGTGCCAGTAGTAAAGGACCCCCCTTTGGGCAGTTCTTC; CDR3aa: CASSKGPPFGQFF
v_gene: TRBV19; abundance: NA; d_gene: NA; j_gene: TRBJ1-2; CDR3nt: TGTGCCAGTAGTCTATGGGAGGGGGTACCGAACTATGGCTACACCTTC; CDR3aa: CASSLWEGVPNYGYTF
v_gene: TRBV30; abundance: NA; d_gene: NA; j_gene: TRBJ2-7; CDR3nt: TGTGCCTGGAGTGTAACGGTCGGGTACGAGCAGTACTTC; CDR3aa: CAWSVTVGYEQYF
v_gene: TRBV5-8; abundance: NA; d_gene: TRBD1; j_gene: TRBJ1-1; CDR3nt: TGTGCCAGCAGCACAAGACAGGGGGACACTGAAGCTTTCTTT; CDR3aa: CASSTRQGDTEAFF
v_gene: TRBV28; abundance: NA; d_gene: NA; j_gene: TRBJ2-7; CDR3nt: TGTGCCAGCAGTATGGAACGGACAACGGGGAGAACCTACGAGCAGTACTTC; CDR3aa: CASSMERTTGRTYEQYF
v_gene: TRBV20-1; abundance: NA; d_gene: NA; j_gene: TRBJ1-5; CDR3nt: TGCAGTGCTAGAGTTGGTCAGCCCCAGCATTTT; CDR3aa: CSARVGQPQHF
v_gene: TRBV6-5; abundance: NA; d_gene: TRBD2; j_gene: TRBJ2-1; CDR3nt: TGTGCCAGCAGCAGCATAGCGGGTCTATACAATGAGCAGTTCTTC; CDR3aa: CASSSIAGLYNEQFF
v_gene: TRBV7-9; abundance: once; d_gene: NA; j_gene: TRBJ1-2; CDR3nt: TGTGCCAGCAGCTCCCGGCTGGGCTACACCTTC; CDR3aa: CASSSRLGYTF
v_gene: TRBV6-1; abundance: NA; d_gene: NA; j_gene: TRBJ2-5; CDR3nt: TGTGCCAGCAGCAGAGACTACCGGGAGACCCAGTACTTC; CDR3aa: CASSRDYRETQYF
v_gene: TRBV7-8; abundance: NA; d_gene: NA; j_gene: TRBJ2-2; CDR3nt: TGTGCCAGCAGCTTTCGTTATGGGGGTGACGGGGAGCTGTTTTTT; CDR3aa: CASSFRYGGDGELFF
v_gene: TRBV5-1; abundance: NA; d_gene: TRBD1; j_gene: TRBJ1-2; CDR3nt: TGCGCCAGCAGCTTTAAGGGTTCAGGGGGGATCAGGCCGAACTATGGCTACACCTTC; CDR3aa: CASSFKGSGGIRPNYGYTF
v_gene: TRBV18; abundance: NA; d_gene: TRBD1; j_gene: TRBJ1-1; CDR3nt: TGTGCCAGCTCACAGCAACAGGGGGAAAACACTGAAGCTTTCTTT; CDR3aa: CASSQQQGENTEAFF
v_gene: TRBV27; abundance: NA; d_gene: NA; j_gene: TRBJ2-4; CDR3nt: TGTGCCAGCAGTTTATCTGCTAGCCAGTACATTCAGTACTTC; CDR3aa: CASSLSASQYIQYF
v_gene: TRBV7-8; abundance: NA; d_gene: NA; j_gene: TRBJ2-1; CDR3nt: TGTGCCAGCAGCTCATCGGGGACAAACTACAATGAGCAGTTCTTC; CDR3aa: CASSSSGTNYNEQFF
v_gene: TRBV19; abundance: NA; d_gene: NA; j_gene: TRBJ1-5; CDR3nt: TGTGCCAGTACAAGTGACAGAAGCAATCAGCCCCAGCATTTT; CDR3aa: CASTSDRSNQPQHF
v_gene: TRBV18; abundance: NA; d_gene: NA; j_gene: TRBJ1-4; CDR3nt: TGTGCCAGCTCACGAGCAACTAATGAAAAACTGTTTTTT; CDR3aa: CASSRATNEKLFF
v_gene: TRBV27; abundance: NA; d_gene: TRBD1; j_gene: TRBJ1-6; CDR3nt: TGTGCCAGCAACCCCGACAGGGGTGGTTCACCCCTCCACTTT; CDR3aa: CASNPDRGGSPLHF
v_gene: TRBV18; abundance: NA; d_gene: NA; j_gene: TRBJ2-3; CDR3nt: TGTGCCAGCTCACCAATCCTCAGCACAGATACGCAGTATTTT; CDR3aa: CASSPILSTDTQYF
v_gene: TRBV30; abundance: NA; d_gene: NA; j_gene: TRBJ1-5; CDR3nt: TGTGCCTGCGGAACAGGACCCAATCAGCCCCAGCATTTT; CDR3aa: CACGTGPNQPQHF
v_gene: TRBV2; abundance: NA; d_gene: NA; j_gene: TRBJ1-2; CDR3nt: TGTGCCAGCAGTACCGCGCTAAACTATGGCTACACCTTC; CDR3aa: CASSTALNYGYTF
v_gene: TRBV7-9; abundance: NA; d_gene: NA; j_gene: TRBJ1-6; CDR3nt: TGTGCCAGCAGCTTGGCGGGACCCCTCCACTTT; CDR3aa: CASSLAGPLHF
v_gene: TRBV5-1; abundance: NA; d_gene: NA; j_gene: TRBJ1-4; CDR3nt: TGCGCCAGCGTGGGCAGCCATAAGACTAATGAAAAACTGTTTTTT; CDR3aa: CASVGSHKTNEKLFF
v_gene: TRBV18; abundance: NA; d_gene: NA; j_gene: TRBJ1-1; CDR3nt: TGTGCCAGCTCACCACAGGCCTTGGGCACTGAAGCTTTCTTT; CDR3aa: CASSPQALGTEAFF
v_gene: TRBV6-5; abundance: NA; d_gene: NA; j_gene: TRBJ1-6; CDR3nt: TGTGCCAGCAGTTATCTTCGGGGCGAGGATTCACCCCTCCACTTT; CDR3aa: CASSYLRGEDSPLHF
v_gene: TRBV18; abundance: NA; d_gene: TRBD2; j_gene: TRBJ2-5; CDR3nt: TGTGCCAGCTCACCGACTAGCTTCCAAGAGACCCAGTACTTC; CDR3aa: CASSPTSFQETQYF
v_gene: TRBV9; abundance: NA; d_gene: TRBD1; j_gene: TRBJ1-2; CDR3nt: TGTGCCAGCAGCCAGACAGGGACCTATGGCTACACCTTC; CDR3aa: CASSQTGTYGYTF
v_gene: TRBV5-1; abundance: NA; d_gene: NA; j_gene: TRBJ2-5; CDR3nt: TGCGCCAGCAGCTTGGTCGCAGAAGAGGAGACCCAGTACTTC; CDR3aa: CASSLVAEEETQYF